The rows below give T cell receptor beta chains drawn from one sample of a study of shared T cell receptors in the human thymus. TCRdb keeps only in-frame clones here, not all; method: immunoSEQ multiplex PCR. The sample includes about 710,000 clones, more than 70% of them seen just once. The same specimen was also included in a second study, on human thymus T cells.

The sample taken for sequencing was thymocytes. The receptors originated from a boy younger than two with a congenital heart defect. Both conserved end residues are part of each CDR3. The D gene is left open where the match is weak. Some rows have no size entry. The others give once, few or many, or a class for an expanded clone.

CDR3aa: CASSPTGDNEQFF
CDR3nt: TGTGCCAGCTCCCCGACAGGGGACAATGAGCAGTTCTTC
d_gene: TRBD1
j_gene: TRBJ2-1
v_gene: TRBV18
abundance: few

CDR3aa: CASSQDLAGGRKRSF
CDR3nt: TGCGCCAGCAGCCAAGACCTAGCGGGGGGGCGAAAACGGAGCTTC
d_gene: TRBD2
j_gene: TRBJ2-7
v_gene: TRBV4-1
abundance: -

CDR3aa: CASIREQETQYF
CDR3nt: TGTGCCAGCATCAGGGAACAAGAGACCCAGTACTTC
d_gene: -
j_gene: TRBJ2-5
v_gene: TRBV28
abundance: -

CDR3aa: CASSRPRRAKSYEQYF
CDR3nt: TGTGCCAGCAGCCGTCCACGGCGGGCCAAATCCTACGAGCAGTACTTC
d_gene: -
j_gene: TRBJ2-7
v_gene: TRBV11-2
abundance: -

CDR3aa: CASSQELRDSYEQYF
CDR3nt: TGCGCCAGCAGCCAAGAGCTACGGGACTCCTACGAGCAGTACTTC
d_gene: -
j_gene: TRBJ2-7
v_gene: TRBV4-1
abundance: -

CDR3aa: CASSPPGDRGYYGYTF
CDR3nt: TGTGCCAGCAGTCCCCCGGGGGACAGGGGGTACTATGGCTACACCTTC
d_gene: TRBD1
j_gene: TRBJ1-2
v_gene: TRBV27
abundance: -

CDR3aa: CASSSDRASGANVLTF
CDR3nt: TGTGCCAGCAGCTCGGACAGGGCGTCTGGGGCCAACGTCCTGACTTTC
d_gene: TRBD1
j_gene: TRBJ2-6
v_gene: TRBV7-2
abundance: -

CDR3aa: CASSLERERQDTQYF
CDR3nt: TGTGCCAGCAGTTTGGAGCGGGAGCGTCAAGATACGCAGTATTTT
d_gene: TRBD2
j_gene: TRBJ2-3
v_gene: TRBV28
abundance: once

CDR3aa: CASGCDERAETQYF
CDR3nt: TGTGCTAGTGGTTGCGATGAGAGGGCCGAGACCCAGTACTTC
d_gene: -
j_gene: TRBJ2-5
v_gene: TRBV12-5
abundance: once

CDR3aa: CASSEAEGSVYEQYF
CDR3nt: TGTGCCAGCAGTGAAGCTGAAGGGAGTGTCTACGAGCAGTACTTC
d_gene: -
j_gene: TRBJ2-7
v_gene: TRBV6-1
abundance: -

CDR3aa: CASSRGTEAFF
CDR3nt: TGTGCCAGCAGTCGGGGGACTGAAGCTTTCTTT
d_gene: -
j_gene: TRBJ1-1
v_gene: TRBV28
abundance: -

CDR3aa: CASSPRGSQGYSYEQYF
CDR3nt: TGTGCCAGCTCACCTCGTGGTAGTCAGGGGTACTCCTACGAGCAGTACTTC
d_gene: -
j_gene: TRBJ2-7
v_gene: TRBV18
abundance: -

CDR3aa: CASSDRDSESYNEQFF
CDR3nt: TGTGCCAGCAGTGACCGGGACAGTGAATCCTACAATGAGCAGTTCTTC
d_gene: TRBD1
j_gene: TRBJ2-1
v_gene: TRBV25-1
abundance: -

CDR3aa: CAWSSRPMGYEQYF
CDR3nt: TGTGCCTGGAGTTCCAGGCCCATGGGCTACGAGCAGTACTTC
d_gene: -
j_gene: TRBJ2-7
v_gene: TRBV30
abundance: -

CDR3aa: CASSPEDVGAYEQYF
CDR3nt: TGCGCCAGCAGCCCGGAGGACGTGGGTGCCTACGAGCAGTACTTC
d_gene: -
j_gene: TRBJ2-7
v_gene: TRBV5-1
abundance: -

CDR3aa: CASSNRESYEQYF
CDR3nt: TGTGCCAGCAGCAACAGGGAGTCCTACGAGCAGTACTTC
d_gene: -
j_gene: TRBJ2-7
v_gene: TRBV13
abundance: -

CDR3aa: CASNHPGGAGTEAFF
CDR3nt: TGTGCCTCAAACCATCCAGGGGGCGCGGGCACTGAAGCTTTCTTT
d_gene: TRBD1
j_gene: TRBJ1-1
v_gene: TRBV5-6
abundance: -

CDR3aa: CASSLAAPTSGRAFEQYF
CDR3nt: TGTGCCAGCAGCTTAGCGGCCCCGACTAGCGGGAGGGCCTTCGAGCAGTACTTC
d_gene: TRBD2
j_gene: TRBJ2-7
v_gene: TRBV7-2
abundance: -

CDR3aa: CASSFQRTKYEQYF
CDR3nt: TGTGCCAGCAGCTTCCAGCGGACCAAGTACGAGCAGTACTTC
d_gene: -
j_gene: TRBJ2-7
v_gene: TRBV5-4
abundance: -

CDR3aa: CASSYGQGRNSPLHF
CDR3nt: TGTGCCAGCAGTTACGGGCAGGGCCGTAATTCACCCCTCCACTTT
d_gene: -
j_gene: TRBJ1-6
v_gene: TRBV6-5
abundance: -

CDR3aa: CASSLVTARLAGDEQYF
CDR3nt: TGTGCCAGCAGCTTAGTGACAGCCCGACTAGCGGGAGATGAGCAGTACTTC
d_gene: TRBD2
j_gene: TRBJ2-7
v_gene: TRBV7-2
abundance: -

CDR3aa: CASSQDSDRGGNGYTF
CDR3nt: TGCGCCAGCAGCCAAGATTCGGACAGGGGAGGAAATGGCTACACCTTC
d_gene: TRBD1
j_gene: TRBJ1-2
v_gene: TRBV4-1
abundance: -

CDR3aa: CSAGNRGGYTF
CDR3nt: TGCAGTGCCGGCAATCGGGGGGGCTACACCTTC
d_gene: -
j_gene: TRBJ1-2
v_gene: TRBV20-1
abundance: -

CDR3aa: CASSPRFLRLVETQYF
CDR3nt: TGTGCCAGCAGCCCCAGGTTCCTTAGGTTAGTGGAGACCCAGTACTTC
d_gene: -
j_gene: TRBJ2-5
v_gene: TRBV11-2
abundance: -

CDR3aa: CASTPGASPYGYTF
CDR3nt: TGTGCCAGCACCCCAGGGGCCTCCCCTTATGGCTACACCTTC
d_gene: -
j_gene: TRBJ1-2
v_gene: TRBV25-1
abundance: -

CDR3aa: CASSPSGLAGEGGWAKNIQYF
CDR3nt: TGTGCCAGCAGCCCCTCGGGACTAGCGGGAGAGGGAGGCTGGGCCAAAAACATTCAGTACTTC
d_gene: TRBD2
j_gene: TRBJ2-4
v_gene: TRBV27
abundance: -

CDR3aa: CASSQDFVAGAGAGANVLTF
CDR3nt: TGTGCCAGCAGCCAAGATTTTGTAGCGGGAGCGGGCGCTGGGGCCAACGTCCTGACTTTC
d_gene: TRBD2
j_gene: TRBJ2-6
v_gene: TRBV14
abundance: -